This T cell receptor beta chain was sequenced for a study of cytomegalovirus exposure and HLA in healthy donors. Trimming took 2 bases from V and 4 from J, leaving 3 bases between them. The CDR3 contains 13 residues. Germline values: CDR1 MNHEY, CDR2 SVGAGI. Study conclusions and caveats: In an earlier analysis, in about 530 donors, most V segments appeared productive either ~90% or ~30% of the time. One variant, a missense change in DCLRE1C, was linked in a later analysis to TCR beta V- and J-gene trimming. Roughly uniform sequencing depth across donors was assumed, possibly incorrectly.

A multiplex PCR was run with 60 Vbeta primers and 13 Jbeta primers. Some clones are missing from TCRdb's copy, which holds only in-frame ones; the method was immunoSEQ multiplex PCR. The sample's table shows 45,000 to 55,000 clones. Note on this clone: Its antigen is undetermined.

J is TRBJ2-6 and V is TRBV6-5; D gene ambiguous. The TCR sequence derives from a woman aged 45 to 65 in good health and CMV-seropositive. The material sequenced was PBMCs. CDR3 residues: CASSYRGANVLTF. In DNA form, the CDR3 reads TGTGCCAGCAGTTACCGGGGGGCCAACGTCCTGACTTTC.